Listed below are T cell receptor beta chains from one sample, sequenced in a study of CD4+ T cells in melanoma. TCRdb's copy holds only in-frame clones and misses some; the assay was immunoSEQ multiplex PCR. The sample holds more than 9,500 clones; around 69% are singletons and the top ten take about 24%. Sequenced: tumor tissue. The receptor set was obtained from a human donor with melanoma. CDR3s include the opening cysteine and the closing phenylalanine or tryptophan. Fields, in order: V gene, J gene, clone size, D gene, CDR3 DNA, CDR3 protein. D genes are given only for firm matches. For some rows the clone size is stated as once, few or many, or as a class when expanded; others skip it.

v_call: TRBV2; j_call: TRBJ1-1; clone_size: few; d_call: .; cdr3_nt: TGTGCCAGCAGCGAAAAGCGACAGCGCATGAACACTGAAGCTTTCTTT; cdr3_aa: CASSEKRQRMNTEAFF
v_call: TRBV4-1; j_call: TRBJ1-1; clone_size: .; d_call: .; cdr3_nt: TGCGCCAGCAGCCAAGTAGCCTCCATGAACACTGAAGCTTTCTTT; cdr3_aa: CASSQVASMNTEAFF
v_call: TRBV6-5; j_call: TRBJ2-7; clone_size: .; d_call: .; cdr3_nt: TGTGCCAGCAGTTTGGGCCCCGAGCAAACCTACGAGCAGTACTTC; cdr3_aa: CASSLGPEQTYEQYF
v_call: TRBV4-1; j_call: TRBJ1-6; clone_size: few; d_call: TRBD1; cdr3_nt: TGCGCCAGCAGCCAGGAAAGGACAGGAGGTAATTCACCCCTCCACTTT; cdr3_aa: CASSQERTGGNSPLHF
v_call: TRBV7-3; j_call: TRBJ1-5; clone_size: .; d_call: .; cdr3_nt: TGTGCCAGCAGCTTGGGGCCCAATCAGCCCCAGCATTTT; cdr3_aa: CASSLGPNQPQHF
v_call: TRBV27; j_call: TRBJ1-1; clone_size: .; d_call: .; cdr3_nt: TGTGCCAGCAGTCCGACAGCGTGGTACACTGAAGCTTTCTTT; cdr3_aa: CASSPTAWYTEAFF
v_call: TRBV5-6; j_call: TRBJ2-2; clone_size: .; d_call: .; cdr3_nt: TGTGCCAGCAGCTTAGTCAGCACCGGGGAGCTGTTTTTT; cdr3_aa: CASSLVSTGELFF
v_call: TRBV7-9; j_call: TRBJ1-1; clone_size: .; d_call: .; cdr3_nt: TGTGCCAGCAGCTTTGAACAGTTGAACACTGAAGCTTTCTTT; cdr3_aa: CASSFEQLNTEAFF
v_call: TRBV14; j_call: TRBJ1-1; clone_size: .; d_call: .; cdr3_nt: TGTGCCAGCAGCCAAGATCTCGGGGGTAGTGAAGCTTTCTTT; cdr3_aa: CASSQDLGGSEAFF
v_call: TRBV6-1; j_call: TRBJ2-7; clone_size: .; d_call: .; cdr3_nt: TGTGCCAGCATGAGGACGGGCGAGCAGTACTTC; cdr3_aa: CASMRTGEQYF
v_call: TRBV6-1; j_call: TRBJ2-1; clone_size: .; d_call: .; cdr3_nt: TGTGCCAGCAGTGAGCTTGGAGGGAACGCCTACAATGAGCAGTTCTTC; cdr3_aa: CASSELGGNAYNEQFF
v_call: TRBV5-1; j_call: TRBJ1-2; clone_size: .; d_call: .; cdr3_nt: TGCGCCAGCAGCTTGGCCGGGAGTGAGGGGAACTATGGCTACACCTTC; cdr3_aa: CASSLAGSEGNYGYTF
v_call: TRBV6-1; j_call: TRBJ2-1; clone_size: .; d_call: .; cdr3_nt: TGTGCCAGCAGACCAGCTTTCGCCTTCAATGAGCAGTTCTTC; cdr3_aa: CASRPAFAFNEQFF
v_call: TRBV7-9; j_call: TRBJ1-5; clone_size: .; d_call: .; cdr3_nt: TGTGCCAGCAGCTTAGACAGGGAGGGGAAACCCCAGCATTTT; cdr3_aa: CASSLDREGKPQHF
v_call: TRBV30; j_call: TRBJ1-6; clone_size: .; d_call: .; cdr3_nt: TGTGCCTGGAGTAGAGGTTACAGGGCCGGATCACCCCTCCACTTT; cdr3_aa: CAWSRGYRAGSPLHF
v_call: TRBV5-6; j_call: TRBJ1-2; clone_size: .; d_call: .; cdr3_nt: TGTGCCAGCAGCTTGGACAACCGGGTCTCCTATGGCTACACCTTC; cdr3_aa: CASSLDNRVSYGYTF
v_call: TRBV5-1; j_call: TRBJ2-5; clone_size: once; d_call: TRBD2; cdr3_nt: TGCGCCAGCAGCCCTGGGACTAGCGGGGGGGCCCACATGGAGACCCAGTACTTC; cdr3_aa: CASSPGTSGGAHMETQYF
v_call: TRBV5-1; j_call: TRBJ1-1; clone_size: once; d_call: .; cdr3_nt: TGCGCCAGCAGCTTGGTGGGTCCAAACACTGAAGCTTTCTTT; cdr3_aa: CASSLVGPNTEAFF
v_call: TRBV6-5; j_call: TRBJ2-7; clone_size: .; d_call: .; cdr3_nt: TGTGCCAGCAGTTATCCGCCTGGTTACGAGCAGTACTTC; cdr3_aa: CASSYPPGYEQYF
v_call: TRBV7-2; j_call: TRBJ2-3; clone_size: .; d_call: TRBD2; cdr3_nt: TGTGCCAGCAGCCAGACTAGCGGAAGGAATACGCAGTATTTT; cdr3_aa: CASSQTSGRNTQYF
v_call: TRBV27; j_call: TRBJ1-1; clone_size: .; d_call: TRBD1; cdr3_nt: TGTGCCAGCAGGCTCGCGTCGACAGGGCTTTTAACTGAAGCTTTCTTT; cdr3_aa: CASRLASTGLLTEAFF
v_call: TRBV5-1; j_call: TRBJ1-4; clone_size: few; d_call: .; cdr3_nt: TGCGCCAGCAGCGTGAACTCGGGACATATGAATGAAAAACTGTTTTTT; cdr3_aa: CASSVNSGHMNEKLFF
v_call: TRBV19; j_call: TRBJ2-1; clone_size: .; d_call: TRBD2; cdr3_nt: TGTGCCAGTAGTATAAGAAGCGGGGGGGCTAGGTCCTACAATGAGCAGTTCTTC; cdr3_aa: CASSIRSGGARSYNEQFF
v_call: TRBV2; j_call: TRBJ2-7; clone_size: .; d_call: .; cdr3_nt: TGTGCCAGCAGTGAATTTGAGGGCGAGTACTTC; cdr3_aa: CASSEFEGEYF
v_call: TRBV9; j_call: TRBJ2-3; clone_size: .; d_call: TRBD2; cdr3_nt: TGTGCCAGCAGCGGCATAGCGGGGCGGACAGATACGCAGTATTTT; cdr3_aa: CASSGIAGRTDTQYF
v_call: TRBV21-1; j_call: TRBJ2-2; clone_size: .; d_call: .; cdr3_nt: TGTGCCACCCACTTCGGGGCACCGAACACCGGGGAGCTGTTTTTT; cdr3_aa: CATHFGAPNTGELFF
v_call: TRBV7-2; j_call: TRBJ2-1; clone_size: medium-sized; d_call: .; cdr3_nt: TGTGCCAGCAGCCTCAACCGCTACAATGAGCAGTTCTTC; cdr3_aa: CASSLNRYNEQFF
v_call: TRBV7-8; j_call: TRBJ1-1; clone_size: .; d_call: .; cdr3_nt: TGTGCCAGCAGCTTAGGGGGGCCGAACACTGAAGCTTTCTTT; cdr3_aa: CASSLGGPNTEAFF
v_call: TRBV7-9; j_call: TRBJ2-1; clone_size: few; d_call: TRBD2; cdr3_nt: TGTGCCAGCAGCCCAGAGAGACTAGCGGGGAGCAACAATGAGCAGTTCTTC; cdr3_aa: CASSPERLAGSNNEQFF
v_call: TRBV2; j_call: TRBJ1-1; clone_size: .; d_call: TRBD1; cdr3_nt: TGTGCCAGCAGAGGGACAGATCGTCACATGAACACTGAAGCTTTCTTT; cdr3_aa: CASRGTDRHMNTEAFF
v_call: TRBV7-9; j_call: TRBJ1-1; clone_size: .; d_call: .; cdr3_nt: TGTGCCAGCGCTACTTGGGGGGCAGGTAGGGACTTCACTGAAGCTTTCTTT; cdr3_aa: CASATWGAGRDFTEAFF
v_call: TRBV7-9; j_call: TRBJ2-1; clone_size: .; d_call: TRBD2; cdr3_nt: TGTGCCAGCAGCCCAGTCCGGCTAGCGGGGCAGGGCAATGAGCAGTTCTTC; cdr3_aa: CASSPVRLAGQGNEQFF
v_call: TRBV11-2; j_call: TRBJ2-7; clone_size: .; d_call: .; cdr3_nt: TGTGCCAGCAGCCCTTGGGGCTACGAGCAGTACTTC; cdr3_aa: CASSPWGYEQYF
v_call: TRBV5-4; j_call: TRBJ2-2; clone_size: .; d_call: .; cdr3_nt: TGTGTCAGCAGCTTGGACGCGTTTAACACCGGGGAGCTGTTTTTT; cdr3_aa: CVSSLDAFNTGELFF
v_call: TRBV5-8; j_call: TRBJ1-5; clone_size: medium-sized; d_call: TRBD1; cdr3_nt: TGTGCCAGCAGCTTGGGTGGGGCAGGGGGAAGTTCTCAGCCCCAGCATTTT; cdr3_aa: CASSLGGAGGSSQPQHF
v_call: TRBV4-1; j_call: TRBJ2-3; clone_size: .; d_call: TRBD2; cdr3_nt: TGCGCCAGCAGCCAGCGACTAGCGGGGGGGCAGAGCACAGATACGCAGTATTTT; cdr3_aa: CASSQRLAGGQSTDTQYF
v_call: TRBV19; j_call: TRBJ1-2; clone_size: .; d_call: .; cdr3_nt: TGTGCCAGTAGACGCGGGAACCTCAGCCCTCATAACTATGGCTACACCTTC; cdr3_aa: CASRRGNLSPHNYGYTF
v_call: TRBV6-5; j_call: TRBJ1-5; clone_size: .; d_call: .; cdr3_nt: TGTGCCAGCAGAGGACGCAATCAGCCCCAGCATTTT; cdr3_aa: CASRGRNQPQHF
v_call: TRBV7-3; j_call: TRBJ2-3; clone_size: .; d_call: .; cdr3_nt: TGTGCCAGCAGCTTATCGGGGGGCAGAGATACGCAGTATTTT; cdr3_aa: CASSLSGGRDTQYF
v_call: TRBV7-8; j_call: TRBJ2-7; clone_size: .; d_call: TRBD1; cdr3_nt: TGTGCCAGCAGCTTAGGCGAACAGGGGCCCGAGCAGTACTTC; cdr3_aa: CASSLGEQGPEQYF
v_call: TRBV10-3; j_call: TRBJ2-1; clone_size: .; d_call: TRBD1; cdr3_nt: TGTGCCATCCTGGACAGGGGTAGAAATGAGCAGTTCTTC; cdr3_aa: CAILDRGRNEQFF
v_call: TRBV30; j_call: TRBJ1-1; clone_size: .; d_call: .; cdr3_nt: TGTGCCTGGGGTTTCGCTGAAGCTTTCTTT; cdr3_aa: CAWGFAEAFF
v_call: TRBV5-6; j_call: TRBJ1-2; clone_size: .; d_call: .; cdr3_nt: TGTGCCAGCATAATTACCGGGACAAACTATGGCTACACCTTC; cdr3_aa: CASIITGTNYGYTF
v_call: TRBV18; j_call: TRBJ1-2; clone_size: once; d_call: .; cdr3_nt: TGTGCCAGCTCACCTAGCGCAGCCAAGGACCTCTATGGCTACACCTTC; cdr3_aa: CASSPSAAKDLYGYTF
v_call: TRBV21-1; j_call: TRBJ1-1; clone_size: once; d_call: .; cdr3_nt: TGTGCCAGCAGCAAAGAGGTTAGGGGGTTAAACACTGAAGCTTTCTTT; cdr3_aa: CASSKEVRGLNTEAFF
v_call: TRBV7-6; j_call: TRBJ1-1; clone_size: .; d_call: .; cdr3_nt: TGTGCCAGCAGCTTAAGTATCCGGAACACTGAAGCTTTCTTT; cdr3_aa: CASSLSIRNTEAFF
v_call: TRBV9; j_call: TRBJ1-1; clone_size: .; d_call: .; cdr3_nt: TGTGCCAGCAGCGTCGGAGGACAGACAGTGAACACTGAAGCTTTCTTT; cdr3_aa: CASSVGGQTVNTEAFF
v_call: TRBV7-8; j_call: TRBJ2-5; clone_size: .; d_call: .; cdr3_nt: TGTGCCAGCAGCCATCCTGTAGGGATTCAAGAGACCCAGTACTTC; cdr3_aa: CASSHPVGIQETQYF